This passage covers 9 T cell receptor beta chains from one sample sequenced in a study of beta chain features in type 1 diabetes. Expressed TCRB transcripts were sequenced because the entire RNA isolate underwent reverse transcription. TCRdb's table, derived via immunoSEQ multiplex PCR, lists solely in-frame clones and lacks some. The sample contains 400,000 to 550,000 clones, roughly 10% of which appear only once. Sequenced material: naive CD4+ T cells from blood. The receptors originated from a young woman in good health.

The rearrangement uses TRBV7-2 and TRBJ2-1; D remains ambiguous. This CDR3 region has 14 residues. The V gene's germline CDR1 is SGHTA and CDR2 FQGNSA. The V and J ends lost 1 base and 10 bases respectively, with 14 bases between them. The CDR3 here is CASSLGVGLWEQFF. CDR3 DNA: TGTGCCAGCAGCTTAGGAGTAGGGCTCTGGGAGCAGTTCTTC.

Only a few counts were recorded for this clone. The chain combines TRBV18 with TRBJ2-3, with 10 nucleotides matching TRBD1. With V trimmed by 3 bases and J by 0 bases, 6 bases remained unmatched. The CDR3 has 17 residues. Per the germline V gene, CDR1 is KGHSH and CDR2 is LQKENI. Written as DNA, the CDR3 is TGTGCCAGCTCACCGGGACAGGGGCTAGGAAGCACAGATACGCAGTATTTT. This encodes CASSPGQGLGSTDTQYF.

In this sample, this clone turned up a few times. J is TRBJ2-1 and V is TRBV18, with TRBD2 matching over 11 bases. CDR3 size: 16 residues. CDR1 and CDR2 from the germline V gene are KGHSH and LQKENI. Trimming took 2 bases from V and 4 from J; bases not matched to a gene: 4. CDR3 sequence: CASSPNLAGGYNEQFF. The CDR3 DNA sequence: TGTGCCAGCTCACCAAATCTAGCGGGAGGTTACAATGAGCAGTTCTTC.

This clone has more than one count but fewer than ten. The rearrangement links TRBV6-6 to TRBJ1-2, with D uncertain. The CDR3 spans 11 residues. Germline lookup yields CDR1 MNHNY and CDR2 SVGAGI (reference sequence). The ends were cut back, 5 bases at V and 5 bases at J, with 6 bases in the middle. CDR3 bases: TGTGCCAGCAGTACCGGGTATGGCTACACCTTC. Protein sequence: CASSTGYGYTF.

This clone turned up a few times. A read error is likely, as this CDR3 ends without the conserved phenylalanine or tryptophan. Because the CDR3's place on the DNA is in doubt, the DNA is left out and the CDR3 is given as listed by TCRdb. This chain connects TRBV1 to TRBJ1-5; the listed D gene, TRBD1, was not tested against the DNA. TRBV1 has pseudogene status. With termini counted, the CDR3 has 11 amino acids. CDR3 sequence: CTSSTGTKSPR.

The chain joins TRBV27 to TRBJ2-1; D is unresolved. The CDR3 is 15 residues long. The germline V gene has CDR1 MNHEY and CDR2 SMNVEV (reference sequence). With 4 bases removed from V and 7 bases from J, the gap between germline ends came to 17 bases. In nucleotides, the CDR3 is TGTGCCAGCAGTTCCTATTCCCTTGCTGGGAATGAGCAGTTCTTC. Translated, it gives CASSSYSLAGNEQFF.

J is TRBJ2-3 and V is TRBV5-6; no clear D gene. The CDR3 has 16 amino acids. With 0 bases removed from V and 0 bases from J, the gap between germline ends came to 11 bases. Germline assignment: CDR1 SGHDT and CDR2 YYEEEE. CDR3 DNA sequence: TGTGCCAGCAGCTTGGCCGTCTCACCCAGCACAGATACGCAGTATTTT. Translation gives CASSLAVSPSTDTQYF.

The chain combines TRBV2 with TRBJ2-7; 7 bases fit TRBD1. Losses at the gene ends were 4 bases for V and 2 bases for J; bases not matched to a gene: 8. The CDR3 covers 15 residues. Germline V gene data show CDR1 as SNHLY and CDR2 as FYNNEI. The chain's CDR3 is CASSGWTGLAYEQYF. Written as DNA, the CDR3 is TGTGCCAGCAGTGGGTGGACAGGACTCGCCTACGAGCAGTACTTC.

V usage is TRBV29-1 and J usage is TRBJ2-3; 10 bases match TRBD1. The CDR3 length is 15 residues. The V and J ends lost 4 bases and 2 bases, in that order; junction bases with no gene match: 6. CDR1 and CDR2 from the germline V gene are SQVTM and ANQGSEA. CDR3 nucleotide sequence: TGCAGCGTTGTTGGGACAGGGGAACCCACAGATACGCAGTATTTT. Its protein is CSVVGTGEPTDTQYF.